This is a list of T cell receptor beta chains from one sample in a study of OX40 agonist ivuxolimab in advanced cancers. Method: immunoSEQ multiplex PCR; TCRdb's copy keeps in-frame clones and lacks some. The sample yields more than 65,000 clones, roughly 85% seen once. The specimen was CD4+ or CD8+ T cells sorted from blood, collected in a trial of the OX40 agonist ivuxolimab. The origin of the receptors is an adult with an advanced solid tumor such as melanoma, head and neck, liver or kidney cancer. The CDR3 runs from the conserved cysteine through the conserved F or W. A D gene is named only where the DNA matches it firmly. Some rows mark clone size as missing; the rest say once, few, many or name a class of expanded clone.

V	J	size	D	DNA	CDR3
TRBV28	TRBJ2-5	NA	NA	TGTGCCAGCAGCTCCGGGGAGACCCAGTACTTC	CASSSGETQYF
TRBV7-2	TRBJ2-2	NA	TRBD2	TGTGCCAGCAGCTTATCGGCGGGAGGAACCGGGGAGCTGTTTTTT	CASSLSAGGTGELFF
TRBV30	TRBJ2-5	NA	NA	TGTGCCTGGAGTGTACGCAGGGGCCTCCAGGAGACCCAGTACTTC	CAWSVRRGLQETQYF
TRBV5-1	TRBJ2-3	few	TRBD2	TGCGCCAGCAGCTTGCCCACTGCGGGGGGAGATACGCAGTATTTT	CASSLPTAGGDTQYF
TRBV6-5	TRBJ1-6	NA	TRBD1	TGTGCCAGCAGCCCCCGGACAGGGAACAATTCACCCCTCCACTTT	CASSPRTGNNSPLHF
TRBV6-5	TRBJ2-1	NA	NA	TGTGCCAGCAGTTCCGGGACAAAAGGCTCCTACAATGAGCAGTTCTTC	CASSSGTKGSYNEQFF
TRBV28	TRBJ2-2	NA	NA	TGTGCCAGCAGTCCCCCCCGGGGTTACACCGGGGAGCTGTTTTTT	CASSPPRGYTGELFF
TRBV2	TRBJ1-1	NA	NA	TGTGCCAGCAGGGACAGTTTGAACACTGAAGCTTTCTTT	CASRDSLNTEAFF
TRBV20-1	TRBJ1-2	NA	NA	TGCAGTGCTAGGGGGGGGCACGGCTACACCTTC	CSARGGHGYTF
TRBV6-5	TRBJ1-6	NA	NA	TGTGCCAGCAGTTACAGCTCCTATAATTCACCCCTCCACTTT	CASSYSSYNSPLHF
TRBV5-1	TRBJ2-5	NA	TRBD2	TGCGCCAGCAGCTTGACTAGCGGGAGCCCAGAGACCCAGTACTTC	CASSLTSGSPETQYF
TRBV19	TRBJ1-2	NA	TRBD1	TGTGCCAGTAGTACACGGGACAGGGTGAACTATGGCTACACCTTC	CASSTRDRVNYGYTF
TRBV6-5	TRBJ2-7	NA	NA	TGTGCCAGCAGTTACTCGGTAGCGGACTCCTACGAGCAGTACTTC	CASSYSVADSYEQYF
TRBV5-1	TRBJ2-7	NA	NA	TGCGCCAGCAGCTTGGTGTCCTCCTACGAGCAGTACTTC	CASSLVSSYEQYF
TRBV6-5	TRBJ1-1	once	NA	TGTGCCAGCGGGACCGCGGAAGCTTTCTTT	CASGTAEAFF
TRBV6-6	TRBJ1-1	NA	NA	TGTGCCAGCAGTTCTATGGTGTCCACTGAAGCTTTCTTT	CASSSMVSTEAFF
TRBV29-1	TRBJ2-6	NA	NA	TGCAGCGTAGGTTCCTCTGGGGCCAACGTCCTGACTTTC	CSVGSSGANVLTF
TRBV6-6	TRBJ1-1	NA	NA	TGTGCCAGCAGCCCTAGTGGCACTGAAGCTTTCTTT	CASSPSGTEAFF
TRBV6-5	TRBJ2-7	NA	NA	TGTGCCAGCAGTTACGACGGCAGCGGGCTCTACGAGCAGTACTTC	CASSYDGSGLYEQYF
TRBV6-1	TRBJ1-4	NA	NA	TGTGCCAGCAAAATAGGGGGGGAAGTGGAAAAACTGTTTTTT	CASKIGGEVEKLFF
TRBV7-3	TRBJ2-6	few	NA	TGTGCCAGCAGCTCCCTCTCTGGGGCCAACGTCCTGACTTTC	CASSSLSGANVLTF
TRBV19	TRBJ1-2	once	NA	TGTGCCAGTAGTAGGGGGGGCGAGCGGAGTAAGGGCTACACCTTC	CASSRGGERSKGYTF
TRBV4-3	TRBJ2-5	NA	NA	TGCGCCAGCAGCCCCAAGAATATGGTTCAAGAGACCCAGTACTTC	CASSPKNMVQETQYF
TRBV21-1	TRBJ1-1	NA	NA	TGTGCCAGCAGCGTTGGGACAGGGGAAAGGGGCACTGAAGCTTTCTTT	CASSVGTGERGTEAFF
TRBV19	TRBJ1-2	NA	NA	TGTGCCAGTAGTACCCGCGTCCTAAACTATGGCTACACCTTC	CASSTRVLNYGYTF
TRBV6-4	TRBJ1-6	large	NA	TGTGCCAGCAGTGAGGAACCCCATTCTAGACCCCTCCACTTT	CASSEEPHSRPLHF
TRBV7-2	TRBJ1-2	NA	NA	TGTGCCAGCAGCTCCCCGGGGGGCTCCTATGGCTACACCTTC	CASSSPGGSYGYTF
TRBV2	TRBJ1-1	NA	TRBD1	TGTGCCAGCAGTGAAGCGACAGGGGGCTTGGCTGAAGCTTTCTTT	CASSEATGGLAEAFF
TRBV9	TRBJ2-3	NA	TRBD2	TGTGCCAGCAGCGTAGCTCCTAGCGGGAGATTAACAGATACGCAGTATTTT	CASSVAPSGRLTDTQYF
TRBV7-2	TRBJ2-1	NA	NA	TGTGCCAGCAGCCAACGAACAGGAGAGCAGTTCTTC	CASSQRTGEQFF
TRBV11-2	TRBJ2-7	NA	NA	TGTGCCAGCAGCTTAGGCAGGGGAGCTTACGAGCAGTACTTC	CASSLGRGAYEQYF
TRBV28	TRBJ1-2	NA	NA	TGTGCCAGCAGTCCTTTTTCGAGCGGTCAAGATGGCTACACCTTC	CASSPFSSGQDGYTF
TRBV5-1	TRBJ2-5	NA	NA	TGCGCCAGCAGCTTGGCCCCTAGAAGCGGGCAAGAGACCCAGTACTTC	CASSLAPRSGQETQYF
TRBV12-5	TRBJ1-1	NA	NA	TGTGCTAGTGGTTCCCCTGGGGACACTGAAGCTTTCTTT	CASGSPGDTEAFF
TRBV18	TRBJ1-2	NA	TRBD1	TGTGCCAGCTCACCTGGGACAGAAAACTATGGCTACACCTTC	CASSPGTENYGYTF
TRBV9	TRBJ1-3	once	NA	TGTGCGTCTTCGCCCCACGATGGAAACACCATATATTTT	CASSPHDGNTIYF
TRBV6-5	TRBJ1-2	NA	NA	TGTGCCAGCAGTTACTCTTCACAGGGCAGTTATGGCTACACCTTC	CASSYSSQGSYGYTF
TRBV11-3	TRBJ1-1	once	NA	TGTGCCAGCAGCTTTAACATGAACACTGAAGCTTTCTTT	CASSFNMNTEAFF
TRBV6-6	TRBJ2-2	NA	TRBD2	TGTGCCAGCACGCAACGGGGGGGTCTAAACACCGGGGAGCTGTTTTTT	CASTQRGGLNTGELFF
TRBV30	TRBJ1-2	NA	NA	TGTGCCTGGAGTGTAGGGGGAGGGAGCTATGGCTACACCTTC	CAWSVGGGSYGYTF
TRBV27	TRBJ1-6	NA	NA	TGTGCCAGCAGTCCGCACAGGGAACCCCTCCACTTT	CASSPHREPLHF
TRBV27	TRBJ1-2	NA	TRBD1	TGTGCCAGCAGCCGCCGACAGGGCGGCGATGGCTACACCTTC	CASSRRQGGDGYTF
TRBV5-4	TRBJ1-2	NA	NA	TGTGCCAGCCGCACTACAGAGATCTATGGCTACACCTTC	CASRTTEIYGYTF
TRBV11-1	TRBJ2-5	NA	NA	TGTGCCAGCAGTATGATCAACAGGGACGAGACCCAGTACTTC	CASSMINRDETQYF
TRBV10-2	TRBJ1-5	NA	NA	TGCGCCAGCAGTGAGAGGAGGGATCAGCCCCAGCATTTT	CASSERRDQPQHF
TRBV6-5	TRBJ1-4	NA	NA	TGTGCCAGCACCCCGGGGGAGAAACGGGGGGAAAAACTGTTTTTT	CASTPGEKRGEKLFF
TRBV7-3	TRBJ2-2	once	NA	TGTGCCAGCAGCCCCAGCCACACCGGGGAGCTGTTTTTT	CASSPSHTGELFF
TRBV7-3	TRBJ2-3	NA	NA	TGTGCCAGCAGCTTAAGGCCGGGGAGCAGTACAGATACGCAGTATTTT	CASSLRPGSSTDTQYF
TRBV7-9	TRBJ1-4	NA	NA	TGTGCCAGCAGCTTCCTTGGGGGCGAAGGAGAAAAACTGTTTTTT	CASSFLGGEGEKLFF
TRBV29-1	TRBJ1-2	NA	TRBD1	TGCAGCGTCCAAGGGGGGACAGGGATCGTCGGCTATGGCTACACCTTC	CSVQGGTGIVGYGYTF
TRBV7-9	TRBJ2-7	NA	NA	TGTGCCAGCAGCTTATCTCCGGACGCCTACGAGCAGTACTTC	CASSLSPDAYEQYF
TRBV11-1	TRBJ2-5	NA	TRBD1	TGTGCCAGCAGCTTCAGCGGGACAGGGGAAGAGACCCAGTACTTC	CASSFSGTGEETQYF
TRBV5-1	TRBJ2-3	NA	TRBD2	TGCGCCAGCAGCTACCTAGCGGGGGGAAGCACAGATACGCAGTATTTT	CASSYLAGGSTDTQYF
TRBV4-2	TRBJ2-3	NA	TRBD2	TGTGCCAGCAGCCAAGGGCCAGAGCGGGATTCAGATACGCAGTATTTT	CASSQGPERDSDTQYF